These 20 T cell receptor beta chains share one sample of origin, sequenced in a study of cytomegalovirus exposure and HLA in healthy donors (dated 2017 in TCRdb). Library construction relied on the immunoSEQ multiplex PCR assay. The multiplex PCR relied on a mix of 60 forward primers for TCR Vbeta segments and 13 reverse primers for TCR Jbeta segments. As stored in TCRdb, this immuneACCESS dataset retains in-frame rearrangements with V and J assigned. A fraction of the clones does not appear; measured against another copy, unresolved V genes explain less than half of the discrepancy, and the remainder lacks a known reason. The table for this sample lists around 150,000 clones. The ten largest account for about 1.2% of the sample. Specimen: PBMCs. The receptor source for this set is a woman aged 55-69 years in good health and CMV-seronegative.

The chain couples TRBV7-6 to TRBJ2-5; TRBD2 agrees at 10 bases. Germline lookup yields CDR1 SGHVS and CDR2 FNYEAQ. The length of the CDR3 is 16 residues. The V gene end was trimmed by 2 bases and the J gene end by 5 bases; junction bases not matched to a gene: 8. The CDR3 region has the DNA TGTGCCAGCAGCTTAACCCGGACTAGCGGTCGGGAGACCCAGTACTTC. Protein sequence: CASSLTRTSGRETQYF.

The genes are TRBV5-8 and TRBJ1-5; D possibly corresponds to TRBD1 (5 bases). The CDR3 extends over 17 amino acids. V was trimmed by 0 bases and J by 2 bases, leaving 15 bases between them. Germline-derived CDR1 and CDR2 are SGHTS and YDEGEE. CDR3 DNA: TGTGCCAGCAGCTTGGGCATATCAGGGCCCCGCAATCAGCCCCAGCATTTT. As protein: CASSLGISGPRNQPQHF.

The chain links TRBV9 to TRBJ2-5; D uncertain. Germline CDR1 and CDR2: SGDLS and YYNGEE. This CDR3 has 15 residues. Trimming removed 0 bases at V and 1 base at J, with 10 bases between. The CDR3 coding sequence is TGTGCCAGCAGCGTAGGCCCACACCCCCAAGAGACCCAGTACTTC. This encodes CASSVGPHPQETQYF.

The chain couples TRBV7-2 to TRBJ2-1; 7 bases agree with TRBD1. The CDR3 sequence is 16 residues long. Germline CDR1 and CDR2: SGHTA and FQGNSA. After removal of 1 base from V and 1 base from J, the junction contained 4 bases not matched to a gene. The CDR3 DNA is TGTGCCAGCAGCTTAGTTGGGACAGCTTCCTACAATGAGCAGTTCTTC. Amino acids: CASSLVGTASYNEQFF.

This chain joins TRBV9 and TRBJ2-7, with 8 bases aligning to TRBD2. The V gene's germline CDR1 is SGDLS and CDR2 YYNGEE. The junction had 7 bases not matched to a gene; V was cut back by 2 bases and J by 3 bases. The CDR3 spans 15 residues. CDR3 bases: TGTGCCAGCAGCGTTGCCGGGGGGGCCAGCTACGAGCAGTACTTC. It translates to CASSVAGGASYEQYF. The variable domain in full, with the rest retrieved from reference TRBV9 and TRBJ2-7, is DSGVTQTPKHLITATGQRVTLRCSPRSGDLSVYWYQQSLDQGLQFLIQYYNGEERAKGNILERFSAQQFPDLHSELNLSSLELGDSALYFCASSVAGGASYEQYFGPGTRLTVT.

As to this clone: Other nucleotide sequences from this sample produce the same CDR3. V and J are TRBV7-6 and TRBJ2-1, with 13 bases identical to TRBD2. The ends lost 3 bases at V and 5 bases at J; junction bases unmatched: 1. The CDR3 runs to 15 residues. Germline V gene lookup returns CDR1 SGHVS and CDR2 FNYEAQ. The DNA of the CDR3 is TGTGCCAGCAGCTTGGGACTAGCGGGGAACAATGAGCAGTTCTTC. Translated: CASSLGLAGNNEQFF.

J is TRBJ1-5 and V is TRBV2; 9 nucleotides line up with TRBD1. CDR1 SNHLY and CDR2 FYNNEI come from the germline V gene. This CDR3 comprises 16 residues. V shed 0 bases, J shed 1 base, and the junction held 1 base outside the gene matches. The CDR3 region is CASSEAGQGSNQPQHF. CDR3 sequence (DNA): TGTGCCAGCAGTGAAGCGGGACAGGGAAGCAATCAGCCCCAGCATTTT.

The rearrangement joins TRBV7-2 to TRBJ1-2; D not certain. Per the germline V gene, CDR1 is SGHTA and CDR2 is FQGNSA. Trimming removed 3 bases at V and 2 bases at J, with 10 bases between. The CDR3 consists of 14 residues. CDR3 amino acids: CASSFFGQNYGYTF. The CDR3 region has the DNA TGTGCCAGCAGCTTTTTTGGCCAGAACTATGGCTACACCTTC.

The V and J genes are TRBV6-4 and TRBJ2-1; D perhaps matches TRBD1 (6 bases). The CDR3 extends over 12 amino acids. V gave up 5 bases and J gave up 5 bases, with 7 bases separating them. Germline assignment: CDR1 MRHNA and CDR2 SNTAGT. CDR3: CASSTGNNEQFF. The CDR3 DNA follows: TGTGCCAGCAGTACAGGGAACAATGAGCAGTTCTTC.

The CDR3 coding sequence is TGTGCCAGCGGATTAGGACAGACTTTGAACACCGGGGAGCTGTTTTTT. Translating gives CASGLGQTLNTGELFF. The gene calls are TRBV6-4 and TRBJ2-2; weak D call: TRBD1 (6 bases). The CDR3 is made up of 16 amino acids. The germline CDR1 and CDR2 sequences are MRHNA and SNTAGT. The germline V and J ends were trimmed by 8 bases and 1 base, with 17 bases remaining between them.

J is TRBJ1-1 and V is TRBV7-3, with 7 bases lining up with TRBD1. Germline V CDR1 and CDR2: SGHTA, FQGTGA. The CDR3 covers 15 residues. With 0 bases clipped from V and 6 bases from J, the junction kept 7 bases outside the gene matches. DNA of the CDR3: TGTGCCAGCAGCTTAACCCTAACAGGGGCGGCTGAAGCTTTCTTT. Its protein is CASSLTLTGAAEAFF. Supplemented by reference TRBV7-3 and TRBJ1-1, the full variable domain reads GAGVSQTPSNKVTEKGKYVELRCDPISGHTALYWYRQSLGQGPEFLIYFQGTGAADDSGLPNDRFFAVRPEGSVSTLKIQRTERGDSAVYLCASSLTLTGAAEAFFGQGTRLTVV.

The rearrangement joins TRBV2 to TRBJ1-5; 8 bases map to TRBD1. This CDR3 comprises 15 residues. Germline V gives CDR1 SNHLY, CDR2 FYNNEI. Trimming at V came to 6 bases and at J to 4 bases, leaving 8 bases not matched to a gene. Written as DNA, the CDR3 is TGTGCCAGCAGGGGGGCAGGGGGCCCTAATCAGCCCCAGCATTTT. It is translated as CASRGAGGPNQPQHF.

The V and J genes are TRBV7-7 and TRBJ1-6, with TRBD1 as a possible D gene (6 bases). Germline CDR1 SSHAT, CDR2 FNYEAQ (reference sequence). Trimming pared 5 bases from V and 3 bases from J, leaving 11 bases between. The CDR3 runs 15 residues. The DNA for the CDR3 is TGTGCCAGCAGCGTCGACAGGAGCTATAATTCACCCCTCCACTTT. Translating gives CASSVDRSYNSPLHF.

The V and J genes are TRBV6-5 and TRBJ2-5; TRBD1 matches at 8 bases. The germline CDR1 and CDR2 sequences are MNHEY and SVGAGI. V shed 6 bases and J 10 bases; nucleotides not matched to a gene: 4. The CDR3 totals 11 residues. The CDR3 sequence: CASSQGAGQYF. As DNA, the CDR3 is TGTGCCAGCAGCCAGGGGGCCGGCCAGTACTTC.

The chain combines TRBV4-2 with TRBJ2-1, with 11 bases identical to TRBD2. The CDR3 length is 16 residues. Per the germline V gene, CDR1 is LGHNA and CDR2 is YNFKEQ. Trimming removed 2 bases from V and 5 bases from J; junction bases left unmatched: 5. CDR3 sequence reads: CASSQLAGGGHNEQFF. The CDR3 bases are TGTGCCAGCAGCCAACTAGCGGGAGGAGGCCACAATGAGCAGTTCTTC.

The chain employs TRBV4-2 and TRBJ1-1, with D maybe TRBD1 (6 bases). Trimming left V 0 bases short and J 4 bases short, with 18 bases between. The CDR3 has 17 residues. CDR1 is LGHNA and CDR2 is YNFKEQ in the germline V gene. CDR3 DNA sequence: TGTGCCAGCAGCCAAGATCCGACAGGCCGGGCGCGCACTGAAGCTTTCTTT. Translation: CASSQDPTGRARTEAFF.

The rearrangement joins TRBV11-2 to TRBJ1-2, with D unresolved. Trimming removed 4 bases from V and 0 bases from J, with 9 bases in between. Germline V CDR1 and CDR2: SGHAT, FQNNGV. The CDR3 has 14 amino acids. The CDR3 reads CASSWQETNYGYTF. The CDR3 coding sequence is TGTGCCAGCAGCTGGCAGGAAACTAACTATGGCTACACCTTC.

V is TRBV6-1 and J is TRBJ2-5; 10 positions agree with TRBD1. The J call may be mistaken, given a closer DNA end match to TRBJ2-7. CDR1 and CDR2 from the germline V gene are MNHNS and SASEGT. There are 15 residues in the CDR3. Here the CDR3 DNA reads TGTGCCAGCAGCAGGGGGACAGGGGTTGTTAACGAGCAGTACTTC. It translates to CASSRGTGVVNEQYF.

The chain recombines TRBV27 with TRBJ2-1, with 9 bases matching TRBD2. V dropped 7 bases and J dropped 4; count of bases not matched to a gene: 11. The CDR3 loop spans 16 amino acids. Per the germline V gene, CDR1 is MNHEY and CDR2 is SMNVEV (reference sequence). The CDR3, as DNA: TGTGCCAGCACGGGGAGGCAGCGGGAGGCATACAATGAGCAGTTCTTC. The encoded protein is CASTGRQREAYNEQFF.

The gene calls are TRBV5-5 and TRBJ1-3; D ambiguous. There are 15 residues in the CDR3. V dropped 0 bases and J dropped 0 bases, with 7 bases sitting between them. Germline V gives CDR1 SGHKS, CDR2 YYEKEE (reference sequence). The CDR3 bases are TGTGCCAGCAGCTTGGGGAGTCTCTCTGGAAACACCATATATTTT. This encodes CASSLGSLSGNTIYF.